The next 18 T cell receptor beta chains were all read from a single sample in a study of vaccination and CD4 T cells after COVID-19. Time point meaning: late sampling 161 to 241 days after vaccination in a few convalescent patients. Indicated treatment: approximately nine-day PBMC culture with coronavirus spike peptide pools or control peptides (ViraFEST assay). With the Oncomine TCR Beta short-read assay, DNA from cultured CD4+ T cells was sequenced. TCRdb fed the PCR reads into MiXCR, producing one record per CDR3 protein. The sample records more than 15,000 distinct CDR3 sequences, around 52% being singletons. No cognate antigen is known for these TCRs. The sequencing used CD4+ T cells from blood, cultured in vitro, collected about 7 months after SARS-CoV-2 vaccination. These TCRs come from a human donor who had recovered from COVID-19.

J is TRBJ2-5 and V is TRBV2, with 12 nucleotides matching TRBD1. This CDR3 is 15 amino acids long. Germline lookup yields CDR1 SNHLY and CDR2 FYNNEI. J lost 7 bases, V lost 6 bases, and 9 bases had no gene match. This chain's CDR3 is CASRARDRGLGTQYF. Here the CDR3 DNA reads TGTGCCAGCAGAGCCCGGGACAGGGGGCTAGGGACCCAGTACTTC. Combining the CDR3 with reference TRBV2 and TRBJ2-5 gives the whole variable domain EPEVTQTPSHQVTQMGQEVILRCVPISNHLYFYWYRQILGQKVEFLVSFYNNEISEKSEIFDDQFSVERPDGSNFTLKIRSTKLEDSAMYFCASRARDRGLGTQYFGPGTRLLVL.

V gene TRBV9 combines with J gene TRBJ2-1; 9 bases line up with TRBD2. V shed 0 bases and J 1 base; nucleotides not matched to a gene: 8. There are 18 residues in the CDR3. Germline CDR1 and CDR2: SGDLS and YYNGEE. The CDR3 sequence is CASSVGISGGASYNEQFF. DNA of the CDR3: TGTGCCAGCAGCGTAGGTATTAGCGGGGGAGCATCCTACAATGAGCAGTTCTTC.

This clonotype occurred a few times. The chain has TRBV7-6 and TRBJ2-5, with 8 bases fitting TRBD2. Unmatched junction bases numbered 6, after V lost 4 bases and J lost 5 bases. CDR1 and CDR2 (germline): SGHVS, FNYEAQ. The CDR3 contains 14 residues. CDR3 bases: TGTGCCAGCAGCTGGACGGGGGGGCGGGAGACCCAGTACTTC. Translating gives CASSWTGGRETQYF.

This chain joins TRBV6-1 and TRBJ2-7, with D hard to call. With 4 bases removed from V and 3 bases from J, the gap between germline ends came to 13 bases. CDR3 length: 14 residues. Germline lookup yields CDR1 MNHNS and CDR2 SASEGT. The DNA of the CDR3 is TGTGCCAGCAGTGTGAGGAGCGACCACTACGAGCAGTACTTC. Translation gives CASSVRSDHYEQYF.

V is TRBV10-3 and J is TRBJ2-5, with D perhaps matching TRBD1 (6 bases). Germline lookup yields CDR1 ENHRY and CDR2 SYGVKD. Trimming took 3 bases from V and 2 from J, leaving 13 bases between them. The CDR3 has 15 amino acids. This chain's CDR3 is CAISEIVGAQETQYF. CDR3 DNA sequence: TGTGCCATCAGTGAAATAGTGGGGGCTCAAGAGACCCAGTACTTC.

In this sample, this clonotype turned up a few times. The chain uses TRBV24-1 and TRBJ2-3, with TRBD1 matching 9 bases. Germline V gene data show CDR1 as KGHDR and CDR2 as SFDVKD. The CDR3 consists of 16 residues. The V gene end was trimmed by 4 bases and the J gene end by 4 bases; junction bases not matched to a gene: 8. The CDR3 here is CATSDIRDRESDTQYF. The CDR3 DNA sequence: TGTGCCACCAGTGACATCCGGGACAGGGAGTCAGATACGCAGTATTTT.

This clonotype was found once. The chain joins TRBV20-1 to TRBJ2-3, with TRBD2 matching 8 bases. Unmatched junction bases numbered 11, after V lost 1 base and J lost 2 bases. CDR3 length: 17 amino acids. CDR1 and CDR2 from the germline V gene are DFQATT and SNEGSKA (reference sequence). CDR3 protein: CSARGEGTSGYTDTQYF. CDR3 DNA sequence: TGCAGTGCTAGAGGCGAAGGCACTAGCGGTTACACAGATACGCAGTATTTT.

This clonotype appeared a few times. The V and J genes are TRBV15 and TRBJ2-7, with 7 bases aligning to TRBD2. The J segment lost 4 bases and the V segment lost 3 bases, leaving 6 bases of the junction unmatched. Germline V gene data show CDR1 as LNHNV and CDR2 as YYDKDF (reference sequence). The CDR3 extends over 14 amino acids. CDR3 sequence reads: CATSRRAGPYEQYF. CDR3 in DNA: TGTGCCACCAGCAGGAGAGCGGGGCCTTACGAGCAGTACTTC.

The chain carries TRBV7-2 and TRBJ2-5, with TRBD2 matching 12 bases. Trimming took 1 base from V and 7 from J; bases not matched to a gene: 10. The CDR3 length is 17 residues. Germline V gene sequence: CDR1 SGHTA, CDR2 FQGNSA. CDR3 protein: CASSLDGLAGGRGTQYF. CDR3 DNA sequence: TGTGCCAGCAGCTTAGATGGGCTAGCGGGGGGGCGAGGGACCCAGTACTTC.

V gene TRBV20-1 combines with J gene TRBJ2-5; 7 bases map to TRBD2. V lost 2 bases to trimming and J lost 5 bases; unmatched junction nucleotides: 17. CDR3 length: 17 residues. Germline values: CDR1 DFQATT, CDR2 SNEGSKA (reference sequence). This CDR3 is CSARILALSVITETQYF. CDR3 coding DNA: TGCAGTGCTAGAATACTAGCGCTATCAGTCATAACGGAGACCCAGTACTTC.

The CDR3 DNA reads TGTGCCACCAGCAGAGATCGATGGGTGCAGGGGATAGATGGGGCCAACGTCCTGACTTTC. Translated: CATSRDRWVQGIDGANVLTF. The chain employs TRBV15 and TRBJ2-6; perhaps TRBD1 as D (6 bases). Trimming took 0 bases from V and 3 from J, leaving 21 bases between them. Per germline, CDR1 LNHNV and CDR2 YYDKDF (reference sequence). The CDR3 loop spans 20 amino acids. Filled out from reference TRBV15 and TRBJ2-6, the complete variable domain reads DAMVIQNPRYQVTQFGKPVTLSCSQTLNHNVMYWYQQKSSQAPKLLFHYYDKDFNNEADTPDNFQSRRPNTSFCFLDIRSPGLGDTAMYLCATSRDRWVQGIDGANVLTFGAGSRLTVL.

The J gene is TRBJ1-5, the V gene TRBV27; the match to TRBD1 covers 7 bases. V lost 3 bases and J lost 7; bases outside the gene matches: 12. CDR1 and CDR2 (germline): MNHEY, SMNVEV (reference sequence). The CDR3 runs to 16 residues. CDR3 region: CASSLGGNRGGQPQHF. The DNA for the CDR3 is TGTGCCAGCAGTTTGGGGGGTAACAGGGGAGGCCAGCCCCAGCATTTT.

This chain uses TRBV6-2 or TRBV6-3 with TRBJ2-7; a possible D gene is TRBD1 (6 bases). Germline loops: CDR1 MNHEY, CDR2 SVGEGT. The CDR3 runs 14 residues. V dropped 10 bases and J dropped 0 bases, with 16 bases sitting between them. The DNA for the CDR3 is TGTGCCACCAATCCAACAGGGAGCTCCTACGAGCAGTACTTC. It encodes CATNPTGSSYEQYF.

CDR3 DNA sequence: TGTGCCAGCAGTTACTCGAGTCGTCGCGGGAGGTACGAGCAGTACTTC. Protein: CASSYSSRRGRYEQYF. V and J are TRBV6-2 or TRBV6-3 and TRBJ2-7; 8 bases agree with TRBD2. CDR3 length: 16 amino acids. Germline V gene lookup returns CDR1 MNHEY and CDR2 SVGEGT. V gave up 0 bases and J gave up 4 bases; unmatched junction bases: 8.

There are a few counts of this clonotype. The rearrangement joins TRBV6-1 to TRBJ1-5; no clear D. CDR3 length: 16 amino acids. Trimming shortened V by 3 bases and J by 2 bases, and 14 bases separated the two germline ends. Germline assignment: CDR1 MNHNS and CDR2 SASEGT. In DNA, the CDR3 is TGTGCCAGCAGTGAGAGACGGCGCGCTGGCAATCAGCCCCAGCATTTT. Protein: CASSERRRAGNQPQHF.

The chain joins TRBV25-1 to TRBJ2-7, with 15 bases fitting TRBD2. The germline CDR1 and CDR2 sequences are MGHDK and SYGVNS. V was pared by 2 bases and J by 5 bases, with 19 bases of the junction left unmatched. The CDR3 is 21 residues long. This CDR3 is CASSEGVGGLAGGLAFHEQYF. The CDR3 DNA is TGTGCCAGCAGTGAAGGGGTGGGGGGACTAGCGGGAGGCCTAGCCTTTCACGAGCAGTACTTC.

The CDR3: CSASRGPSYEQYF. CDR3 DNA: TGCAGTGCTAGCCGGGGGCCCTCCTACGAGCAGTACTTC. V is TRBV20-1 and J is TRBJ2-7; D might be TRBD1 or TRBD2, each matching 6 bases. V shed 3 bases and J shed 0 bases, with 9 bases lying between them. The CDR3 is made up of 13 amino acids. The germline CDR1 and CDR2 sequences are DFQATT and SNEGSKA (reference sequence).

This chain connects TRBV20-1 to TRBJ2-3, with 7 bases that match TRBD2. V lost 0 bases to trimming and J lost 10 bases; unmatched junction nucleotides: 13. The germline V gene has CDR1 DFQATT and CDR2 SNEGSKA (reference sequence). The CDR3 spans 15 residues. CDR3 sequence reads: CSARDGSGERKAQYF. DNA of the CDR3: TGCAGTGCTAGAGACGGGAGCGGGGAACGGAAGGCGCAGTATTTT.